This T cell receptor beta chain was observed in a study of blood T cells in healthy people across ages. This CDR3 has 14 residues. The germline CDR1 and CDR2 sequences are KGHSH and LQKENI. In its sample, this clonotype was seen a few times. Its antigen is currently unknown. One junction end disagrees with the germline gene, perhaps due to a read error. Primers used in a second PCR of roughly 7 to 12 cycles were a sample-barcoded 5' primer and a J-beta primer mix. TCRdb independently ran MiXCR on the 5' RACE reads; one entry per CDR3 protein. The sample has about 640,000 distinct CDR3 sequences, around 54% seen once. Samples had at least 6 million PBMCs isolated from them. Study outcomes and limitations: Fewer expanded clones and more diversity marked long-lived versus aged donors. Naive and antigen-experienced cells were not separated, limiting conclusive comparison. Across the age range, TCR beta diversity per million T cells fell in a roughly linear way.

Input material: blood. The receptor was derived from a man aged 55 to 69 in good health. The chain is built from TRBV18 and TRBJ2-4, with 7 bases matching TRBD1. The CDR3 region has the DNA TGTGCCAGCTCACCCGGGACAGCCGAAAACATTCAGTACTTC. This encodes CASSPGTAENIQYF.